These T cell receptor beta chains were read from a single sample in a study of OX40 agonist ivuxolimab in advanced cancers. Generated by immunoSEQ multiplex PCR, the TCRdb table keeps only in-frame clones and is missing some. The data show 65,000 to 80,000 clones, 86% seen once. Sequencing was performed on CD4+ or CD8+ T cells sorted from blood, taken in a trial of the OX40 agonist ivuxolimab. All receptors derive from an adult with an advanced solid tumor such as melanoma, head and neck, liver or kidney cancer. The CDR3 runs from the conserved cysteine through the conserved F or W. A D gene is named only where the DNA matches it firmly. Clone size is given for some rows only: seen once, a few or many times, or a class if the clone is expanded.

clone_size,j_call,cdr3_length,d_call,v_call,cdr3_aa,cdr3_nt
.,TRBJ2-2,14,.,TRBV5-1,CASNREGSTGELFF,TGCGCCAGCAACAGGGAAGGGAGCACCGGGGAGCTGTTTTTT
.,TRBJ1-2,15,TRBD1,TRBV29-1,CSAGTGISGNYGYTF,TGCAGCGCTGGGACAGGGATATCTGGGAACTATGGCTACACCTTC
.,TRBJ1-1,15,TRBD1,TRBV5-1,CASSLAGQGIEGAFF,TGCGCCAGCAGCTTGGCTGGACAGGGGATAGAGGGAGCTTTCTTT
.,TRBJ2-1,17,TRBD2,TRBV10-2,CASSESPGGSSYNEQFF,TGCGCCAGCAGTGAGTCGCCCGGGGGGAGCTCCTACAATGAGCAGTTCTTC
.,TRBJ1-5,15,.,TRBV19,CASNTGLVRNQPQHF,TGTGCCAGTAATACAGGGCTAGTGAGAAATCAGCCCCAGCATTTT
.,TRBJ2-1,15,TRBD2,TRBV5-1,CASSFLADPYNEQFF,TGCGCCAGCAGCTTCCTAGCGGACCCCTACAATGAGCAGTTCTTC
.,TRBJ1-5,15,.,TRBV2,CASSLGHPSNQPQHF,TGTGCCAGCAGTTTAGGACATCCTAGCAATCAGCCCCAGCATTTT
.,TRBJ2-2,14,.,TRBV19,CASAAQGNTGELFF,TGTGCCAGCGCCGCGCAGGGGAACACCGGGGAGCTGTTTTTT
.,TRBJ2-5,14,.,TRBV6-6,CASSYWTVQETQYF,TGTGCCAGCAGTTACTGGACAGTTCAAGAGACCCAGTACTTC
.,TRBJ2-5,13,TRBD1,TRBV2,CASRGQGTETQYF,TGTGCCAGCAGGGGACAGGGGACAGAGACCCAGTACTTC
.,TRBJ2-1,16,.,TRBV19,CASSSQGLSSYNEQFF,TGTGCCAGTAGTTCACAGGGCTTGAGCTCCTACAATGAGCAGTTCTTC
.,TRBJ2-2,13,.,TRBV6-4,CASSETDTGELFF,TGTGCCAGCAGTGAGACAGACACCGGGGAGCTGTTTTTT
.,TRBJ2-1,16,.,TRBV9,CASSVEPEGRYNEQFF,TGTGCCAGCAGCGTAGAACCGGAGGGCAGATACAATGAGCAGTTCTTC
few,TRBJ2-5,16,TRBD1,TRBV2,CASRQDRGRVRETQYF,TGTGCCAGCAGGCAAGACAGGGGGCGAGTGAGGGAGACCCAGTACTTC
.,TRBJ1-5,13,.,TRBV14,CASSRSDNQPQHF,TGTGCCAGCAGCCGGTCGGATAATCAGCCCCAGCATTTT
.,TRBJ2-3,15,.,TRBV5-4,CASSLVGGPTDTQYF,TGTGCCAGCAGCCTGGTAGGGGGTCCCACAGATACGCAGTATTTT
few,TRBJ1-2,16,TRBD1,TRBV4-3,CASSHTLVQGYYGYTF,TGCGCCAGCAGCCATACATTAGTACAGGGGTACTATGGCTACACCTTC
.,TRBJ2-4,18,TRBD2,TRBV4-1,CASSQGPGLAGVERVQYF,TGCGCCAGCAGCCAAGGCCCCGGACTAGCGGGAGTCGAGAGGGTTCAGTACTTC
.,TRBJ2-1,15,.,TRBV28,CASTLGSGLYNEQFF,TGTGCCAGCACCCTAGGCTCAGGACTATACAATGAGCAGTTCTTC
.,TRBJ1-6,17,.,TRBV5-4,CASSLPLGTSYNSPLHF,TGTGCCAGCAGCCTGCCCCTTGGGACCTCCTATAATTCACCCCTCCACTTT
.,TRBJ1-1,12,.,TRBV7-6,CASSQGNTEAFF,TGTGCCAGCAGCCAGGGGAACACTGAAGCTTTCTTT
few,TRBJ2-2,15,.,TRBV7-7,CASSLDQGPTGELFF,TGTGCTAGCAGCTTGGACCAGGGTCCCACCGGGGAGCTGTTTTTT
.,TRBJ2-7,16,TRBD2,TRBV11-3,CASSPAFGLAGYEQYF,TGTGCCAGCAGCCCCGCCTTCGGACTAGCTGGCTACGAGCAGTACTTC
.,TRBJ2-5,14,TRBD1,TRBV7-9,CASRQGTAEETQYF,TGTGCCAGCAGACAGGGGACAGCGGAAGAGACCCAGTACTTC
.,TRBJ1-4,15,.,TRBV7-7,CASSFGGGRNEKLFF,TGTGCTAGCAGCTTTGGGGGCGGGAGGAATGAAAAACTGTTTTTT
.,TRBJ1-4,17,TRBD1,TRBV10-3,CAISESGTGGLGEKLFF,TGTGCCATCAGTGAGTCAGGGACAGGGGGCCTTGGTGAAAAACTGTTTTTT
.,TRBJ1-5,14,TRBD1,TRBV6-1,CASRTGAGPQPQHF,TGTGCCAGCAGAACAGGGGCGGGCCCCCAGCCCCAGCATTTT
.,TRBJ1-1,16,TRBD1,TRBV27,CASSDRDRGPDTEAFF,TGTGCCAGCAGCGACCGGGACAGGGGTCCAGACACTGAAGCTTTCTTT
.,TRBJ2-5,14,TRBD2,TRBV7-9,CASSLLAGGETQYF,TGTGCCAGCAGCTTACTAGCGGGGGGCGAGACCCAGTACTTC
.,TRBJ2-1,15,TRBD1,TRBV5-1,CASSQDRASYNEQFF,TGCGCCAGCAGCCAAGACAGGGCTTCCTACAATGAGCAGTTCTTC
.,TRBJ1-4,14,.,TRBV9,CASSVGSTDEKLFF,TGTGCCAGCAGCGTAGGTAGCACGGATGAAAAACTGTTTTTT
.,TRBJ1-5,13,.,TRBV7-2,CASSLVANQPQHF,TGTGCCAGCAGCTTAGTGGCTAATCAGCCCCAGCATTTT
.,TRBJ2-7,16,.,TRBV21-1,CASSTTGSLRTYEQYF,TGTGCCAGCAGCACAACAGGGAGCCTACGAACCTACGAGCAGTACTTC
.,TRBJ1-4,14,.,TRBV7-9,CASSLVPGAEKLFF,TGTGCCAGCAGCTTAGTCCCAGGTGCCGAAAAACTGTTTTTT
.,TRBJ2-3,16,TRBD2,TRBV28,CASSPWGSAGTDTQYF,TGTGCCAGCAGCCCCTGGGGCTCAGCGGGGACAGATACGCAGTATTTT
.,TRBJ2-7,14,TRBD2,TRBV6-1,CASRPGLAVDEQYF,TGTGCCAGCAGGCCGGGACTAGCGGTTGATGAGCAGTACTTC
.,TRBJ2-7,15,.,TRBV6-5,CASSYRSSAAYEQYF,TGTGCCAGCAGTTACAGGTCTAGCGCTGCCTACGAGCAGTACTTC
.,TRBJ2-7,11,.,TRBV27,CASSLFYEQYF,TGTGCCAGCAGTTTATTCTACGAGCAGTACTTC
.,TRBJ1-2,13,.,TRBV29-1,CSVEILNYYGYTF,TGCAGCGTTGAGATTCTAAACTACTATGGCTACACCTTC
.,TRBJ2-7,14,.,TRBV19,CASSIRVGVYEQYF,TGTGCCAGTAGTATAAGAGTGGGAGTTTACGAGCAGTACTTC
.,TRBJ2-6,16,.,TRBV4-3,CASSPGHLTGANVLTF,TGCGCCAGCAGCCCGGGACATCTCACTGGGGCCAACGTCCTGACTTTC
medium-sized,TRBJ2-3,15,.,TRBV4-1,CASSRSPGSTDTQYF,TGCGCCAGCAGCCGTTCGCCTGGGAGCACAGATACGCAGTATTTT
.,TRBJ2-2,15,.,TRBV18,CASSALARNTGELFF,TGTGCCAGCTCAGCCTTAGCGAGAAACACCGGGGAGCTGTTTTTT
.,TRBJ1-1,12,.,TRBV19,CASSIWNTEAFF,TGTGCCAGTAGTATCTGGAACACTGAAGCTTTCTTT
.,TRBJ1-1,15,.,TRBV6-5,CASSYSIGHDTEAFF,TGTGCCAGCAGTTACTCGATCGGGCACGACACTGAAGCTTTCTTT
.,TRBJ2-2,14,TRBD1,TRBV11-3,CASTDRDGTGELFF,TGTGCCAGCACCGACAGGGATGGGACCGGGGAGCTGTTTTTT
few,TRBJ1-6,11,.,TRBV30,CAWMADSPLHF,TGTGCCTGGATGGCGGATTCACCCCTCCACTTT
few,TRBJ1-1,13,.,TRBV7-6,CASSSDRNTEAFF,TGTGCCAGCAGCTCCGACAGGAACACTGAAGCTTTCTTT
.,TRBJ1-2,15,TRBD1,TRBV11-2,CASSPRQQGSYGYTF,TGTGCCAGCAGCCCCCGCCAACAGGGGAGTTATGGCTACACCTTC
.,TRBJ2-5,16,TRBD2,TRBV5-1,CASSIRLAGDGETQYF,TGCGCCAGCAGCATAAGACTAGCGGGAGACGGGGAGACCCAGTACTTC
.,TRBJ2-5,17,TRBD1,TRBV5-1,CASSLNQGAPPQETQYF,TGCGCCAGCAGCCTTAATCAGGGGGCTCCTCCTCAAGAGACCCAGTACTTC
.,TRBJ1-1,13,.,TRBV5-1,CASSPLLNTEAFF,TGCGCCAGCAGCCCCCTATTGAACACTGAAGCTTTCTTT
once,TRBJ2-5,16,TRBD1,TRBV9,CASSVERQGVGETQYF,TGTGCCAGCAGCGTAGAAAGACAGGGGGTGGGAGAGACCCAGTACTTC
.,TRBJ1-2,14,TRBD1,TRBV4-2,CASSLPGQTFGYTF,TGTGCCAGCAGCCTCCCGGGACAGACCTTTGGCTACACCTTC